What follows describes a single T cell receptor beta chain. This entry is derived from a study of cytomegalovirus exposure and HLA in healthy donors. Produced via immunoSEQ multiplex PCR; TCRdb's table is partial and in-frame only. The sample lists about 200,000 clones; roughly 83% were seen once. V lost 0 bases and J 5 bases, leaving 12 bases between the germline ends. Looked up from germline, CDR1 is SGHRS and CDR2 is YFSETQ. This CDR3 region has 14 residues. The receptor was derived from a woman younger than 35 in good health and CMV-seronegative. The sequenced sample was PBMCs. The chain is built from TRBV5-1 and TRBJ2-7; D perhaps matches TRBD1 (6 bases). This chain's CDR3 is CASSLDGGRNEQYF. The DNA of the CDR3 is TGCGCCAGCAGCTTGGATGGGGGCCGCAACGAGCAGTACTTC. Drawing the rest from reference TRBV5-1 and TRBJ2-7, the complete variable domain is KAGVTQTPRYLIKTRGQQVTLSCSPISGHRSVSWYQQTPGQGLQFLFEYFSETQRNKGNFPGRFSGRQFSNSRSEMNVSTLELGDSALYLCASSLDGGRNEQYFGPGTRLTVT.